Listed here are 10 T cell receptor beta chains from one sample, sequenced in a study of T cell responses to AZD1222 COVID-19 vaccine. Here immunoSEQ multiplex PCR was the method, and the copy in TCRdb shows in-frame clones only, minus some. The table lists 110,000 to 150,000 clones, 70% to 90% of them singletons. Specimen: peripheral blood, collected on day 0 of AZD1222 vaccination. The receptors originated from an adult in good health.

This chain links TRBV5-1 with TRBJ1-3, with D hard to call. CDR3 length: 13 residues. Germline lookup yields CDR1 SGHRS and CDR2 YFSETQ. Trimming cost V 2 bases and J 0 bases, with 3 bases left between them. CDR3 region: CASSFYSGNTIYF. CDR3 coding DNA: TGCGCCAGCAGCTTTTACTCTGGAAACACCATATATTTT.

The chain links TRBV6-6 to TRBJ2-1; the D gene is possibly TRBD2 (5 bases). The CDR3 is 15 amino acids. The V gene lost 7 bases and the J gene lost 6 bases, with 19 bases spanning the gap. The germline V gene encodes CDR1 MNHNY and CDR2 SVGAGI (reference sequence). Written as DNA, the CDR3 is TGTGCCAGCATCCTACAGAGGGTGGGCCCCAATGAGCAGTTCTTC. Amino acid sequence: CASILQRVGPNEQFF.

The chain couples TRBV14 to TRBJ1-1, with D uncertain. V was pared by 1 base and J by 1 base, with 16 bases between. The CDR3 extends over 17 amino acids. Germline V gene lookup returns CDR1 SGHDN and CDR2 FVKESK. The CDR3 sequence: CASSQGLLPGKNTEAFF. CDR3 bases: TGTGCCAGCAGCCAAGGACTTCTCCCAGGCAAGAACACTGAAGCTTTCTTT.

The chain joins TRBV10-2 to TRBJ1-5; D uncertain. Germline CDR1 WSHSY, CDR2 SAAADI. The CDR3 length is 15 residues. V was trimmed by 2 bases and J by 2 bases, leaving 10 bases between them. CDR3 sequence (DNA): TGCGCCAGCAGTGAGGTATTAGCTGGCAATCAGCCCCAGCATTTT. It yields the protein CASSEVLAGNQPQHF.

The V and J genes are TRBV6-5 and TRBJ1-2; tentatively, D is TRBD1 (5 bases). This CDR3 is built from 11 residues. CDR1 MNHEY and CDR2 SVGAGI come from the germline V gene. V was shortened by 7 bases and J by 5 bases, with 8 bases between the two germline ends. CDR3 coding DNA: TGTGCCAGCACAGGGAGGTATGGCTACACCTTC. Translating gives CASTGRYGYTF.

The chain combines TRBV7-2 with TRBJ2-5, with D tentatively TRBD2 (6 bases). This CDR3 spans 13 amino acids. Looked up from germline, CDR1 is SGHTA and CDR2 is FQGNSA. V shed 2 bases and J shed 8 bases, with 12 bases lying between them. CDR3 amino acids: CASSLPGRGTQYF. The CDR3 bases are TGTGCCAGCAGCTTACCGGGGCGGGGTACCCAGTACTTC. Full variable domain (rest looked up from reference TRBV7-2 and TRBJ2-5): GAGVSQSPSNKVTEKGKDVELRCDPISGHTALYWYRQSLGQGLEFLIYFQGNSAPDKSGLPSDRFSAERTGGSVSTLTIQRTQQEDSAVYLCASSLPGRGTQYFGPGTRLLVL.

The V and J genes are TRBV27 and TRBJ2-1; 9 bases agree with TRBD2. CDR3 length: 16 residues. The ends lost 11 bases at V and 7 bases at J; junction bases unmatched: 18. Germline V gene sequence: CDR1 MNHEY, CDR2 SMNVEV (reference sequence). This chain's CDR3 is CAASTPGLAARNEQFF. CDR3 nucleotide sequence: TGTGCCGCGTCGACCCCGGGACTAGCAGCAAGAAATGAGCAGTTCTTC.

The rearrangement links TRBV30 to TRBJ1-1; 7 nucleotides agree with TRBD1. Per the germline V gene, CDR1 is GTSNPN and CDR2 is SVGIG (reference sequence). CDR3 length equals 13 residues. With 4 bases clipped from V and 1 base from J, the junction kept 3 bases outside the gene matches. CDR3 protein: CAWTRQGNTEAFF. The CDR3 nucleotides are TGTGCCTGGACTAGACAGGGGAACACTGAAGCTTTCTTT.

The chain links TRBV11-2 to TRBJ2-3; TRBD2 matches at 8 bases. Germline-derived CDR1 and CDR2 are SGHAT and FQNNGV. The V and J ends lost 3 bases and 1 base, in that order; junction bases with no gene match: 0. CDR3 length: 14 amino acids. The CDR3 loop is CASSFSGGTDTQYF. DNA for the CDR3: TGTGCCAGCAGCTTTAGCGGGGGCACAGATACGCAGTATTTT.

The rearrangement links TRBV4-2 to TRBJ2-7; D could derive from TRBD1 or TRBD2 (6 bases each). Trimming took 5 bases from V and 2 from J, leaving 19 bases between them. The CDR3 extends over 16 amino acids. Germline V CDR1 and CDR2: LGHNA, YNFKEQ. In DNA form, the CDR3 reads TGTGCCAGCAGCTCGCACAGGGAGCGGGCCACCTACGAGCAGTACTTC. It is translated as CASSSHRERATYEQYF.